The clone carrying this T cell receptor (beta chain) was seen only a few times. Antigen: not known. The entry originates in a study of response to subunit inactivated influenza vaccine. MiXCR, applied by TCRdb to the RT-PCR reads, yields one record per CDR3 protein. The profile shows 300,000 to 350,000 distinct CDR3 sequences, just over 20% of them singletons. The study, taken as a whole, reports: Authors suggested each seasonal influenza vaccination recruits few new T cells.

Germline lookup yields CDR1 SGHDT and CDR2 YYEEEE. The CDR3 extends over 16 amino acids. V lost 4 bases and J lost 9; bases outside the gene matches: 9. The clonotype was recovered from a man aged 45 to 75 who received an inactivated influenza vaccine. Specimen: PBMCs from blood, collected around 22 months after vaccination. The chain has TRBV5-6 and TRBJ1-6, with 11 bases identical to TRBD1. The CDR3 is CASSRGDRGRRSPLHF. The CDR3 DNA reads TGTGCCAGCAGCAGGGGGGACAGGGGGAGACGTTCACCCCTCCACTTT.